A selection of T cell receptor beta chains follows, all from one sample in a study of blood T cell repertoires in COVID-19. The table came from immunoSEQ multiplex PCR; TCRdb's copy has only in-frame clones and leaves some out. This table has about 350,000 clones, 85% to 90% appearing once. The sequencing input was PBMCs or T cells enriched from blood (not recorded which). All receptors come from a young woman who had been exposed to COVID-19. Each CDR3 is given with its conserved first and last residue. Each record gives: J gene, clone size, V gene, CDR3 protein. Clone size is stated in some rows and not others, as once, few, many or a class when expanded.

>TRBJ2-1|.|TRBV19
CASKRLAGGNEQFF
>TRBJ2-2|.|TRBV28
CASTFGTWMTGELFF
>TRBJ2-3|.|TRBV5-6
CASSLLGQSTDTQYF
>TRBJ1-1|many|TRBV10-3
CAIRDRGSITEAFF
>TRBJ2-3|.|TRBV14
CASSQDFTGVTDTQYF
>TRBJ1-1|.|TRBV7-3
CASSSTGVPNTEAFF
>TRBJ1-1|.|TRBV28
CASRLFGGQGIGNTEAFF
>TRBJ2-5|.|TRBV5-4
CASSLGGRTQETQYF
>TRBJ2-1|once|TRBV5-1
CASSLAGGVYNEQFF
>TRBJ2-2|.|TRBV5-1
CASSFSGGGTGELFF
>TRBJ1-1|once|TRBV9
CASSDSGIGTEAFF
>TRBJ1-4|.|TRBV30
CAWRGPGTFEKLFF
>TRBJ2-3|.|TRBV27
CASKEGSIYTQYF
>TRBJ2-1|.|TRBV7-9
CASSLGPGNEQFF
>TRBJ2-1|.|TRBV10-3
CAISGLVDNEQFF